Below, one T cell receptor beta chain is given with its context. What it recognizes is unknown. This sample was taken from a study of cytomegalovirus exposure and HLA in healthy donors. Regarding the study as a whole: In an earlier analysis, in approximately 630 donors, most V segments appeared productive either ~90% or ~30% of the time. Fewer N-insertions (relative to the roughly 630-donor mean) were reportedly seen in an Asian-associated ancestry cluster in a later analysis.

Looked up from germline, CDR1 is SEHNR and CDR2 is FQNEAQ (reference sequence). The CDR3 runs to 16 residues. V was clipped by 8 bases and J by 2 bases, with 21 bases between them. 60 Vbeta and 13 Jbeta primers were used in PCR. Sequencing was performed with immunoSEQ multiplex PCR; in TCRdb, only in-frame clones are kept and a portion is missing. Altogether 150,000 to 200,000 clones are present, about 85% being singletons, with the ten largest covering approximately 0.4%. The chain links TRBV7-9 to TRBJ1-1; D possibly corresponds to TRBD1 (6 bases). The TCR originated in a male donor in good health and CMV-seropositive. The sequencing input was PBMCs. The CDR3 loop is CASALGAASLNTEAFF. The CDR3 bases are TGTGCCAGCGCACTGGGGGCGGCATCGCTTAACACTGAAGCTTTCTTT. The whole variable domain, filled in from reference TRBV7-9 and TRBJ1-1, reads DTGVSQNPRHKITKRGQNVTFRCDPISEHNRLYWYRQTLGQGPEFLTYFQNEAQLEKSRLLSDRFSAERPKGSFSTLEIQRTEQGDSAMYLCASALGAASLNTEAFFGQGTRLTVV.